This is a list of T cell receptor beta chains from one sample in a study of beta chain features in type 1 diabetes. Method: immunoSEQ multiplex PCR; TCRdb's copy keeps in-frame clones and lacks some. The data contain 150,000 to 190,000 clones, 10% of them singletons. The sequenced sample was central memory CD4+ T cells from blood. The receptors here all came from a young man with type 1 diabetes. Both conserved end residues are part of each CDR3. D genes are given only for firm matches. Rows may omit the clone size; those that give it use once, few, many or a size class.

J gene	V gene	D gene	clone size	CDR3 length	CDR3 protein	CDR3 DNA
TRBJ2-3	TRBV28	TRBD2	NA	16	CASSRLAGVYTDTQYF	TGTGCCAGCAGTCGACTAGCGGGAGTTTACACAGATACGCAGTATTTT
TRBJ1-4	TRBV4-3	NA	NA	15	CASSQDGQGGEKLFF	TGCGCCAGCAGCCAAGATGGCCAGGGTGGTGAAAAACTGTTTTTT
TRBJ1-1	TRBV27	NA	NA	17	CASSLRWNREPITEAFF	TGTGCCAGCAGTTTACGCTGGAACAGGGAACCCATCACTGAAGCTTTCTTT
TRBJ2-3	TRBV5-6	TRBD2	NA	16	CASSPDSGRNTDTQYF	TGTGCCAGCAGCCCCGATAGCGGGAGGAACACAGATACGCAGTATTTT
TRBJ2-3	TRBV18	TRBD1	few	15	CASSPPGQTTDTQYF	TGTGCCAGCTCACCACCGGGACAGACCACAGATACGCAGTATTTT
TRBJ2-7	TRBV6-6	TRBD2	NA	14	CASTLDGTSYEQYF	TGTGCCAGCACCTTGGACGGGACTAGCTACGAGCAGTACTTC
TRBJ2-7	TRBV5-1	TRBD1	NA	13	CASSFTGVGEQYF	TGCGCCAGCAGCTTTACAGGGGTTGGCGAGCAGTACTTC
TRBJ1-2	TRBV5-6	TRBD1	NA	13	CASSLGQGHGYTF	TGTGCCAGCAGCCTCGGACAGGGACATGGCTACACCTTC
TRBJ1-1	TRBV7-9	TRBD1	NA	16	CASTRTGGVTDTEAFF	TGTGCCAGCACCCGGACAGGGGGCGTCACGGACACTGAAGCTTTCTTT
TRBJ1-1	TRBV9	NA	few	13	CASSVAGLTEAFF	TGTGCCAGCAGCGTAGCGGGACTGACTGAAGCTTTCTTT
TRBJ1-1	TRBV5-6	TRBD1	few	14	CASSSGQGNTEAFF	TGTGCCAGCAGCTCCGGACAGGGCAACACTGAAGCTTTCTTT
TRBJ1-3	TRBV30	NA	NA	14	CAWSLGGSGNTIYF	TGTGCCTGGAGTCTTGGCGGCTCTGGAAACACCATATATTTT
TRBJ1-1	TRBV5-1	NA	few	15	CASSFQGRVNTEAFF	TGCGCCAGCAGCTTCCAAGGGAGAGTAAACACTGAAGCTTTCTTT
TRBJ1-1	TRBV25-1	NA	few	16	CASSEYSSLGATEAFF	TGTGCCAGCAGTGAATATTCGTCCCTTGGGGCCACTGAAGCTTTCTTT
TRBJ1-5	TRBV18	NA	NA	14	CASSLSGGDQPQHF	TGTGCCAGCTCACTATCGGGAGGGGATCAGCCCCAGCATTTT
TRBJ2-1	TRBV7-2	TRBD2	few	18	CASSSRTVASGLYNEQFF	TGTGCCAGCAGCTCCCGCACGGTGGCTAGCGGGCTATACAATGAGCAGTTCTTC
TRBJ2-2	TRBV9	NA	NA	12	CASSPGTGELFF	TGTGCCAGCAGCCCCGGGACCGGGGAGCTGTTTTTT
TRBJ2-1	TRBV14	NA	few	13	CASSQVGSVRQFF	TGTGCCAGCAGCCAAGTTGGTTCCGTTAGGCAGTTCTTC
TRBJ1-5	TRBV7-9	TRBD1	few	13	CASSGDSNQPQHF	TGTGCCAGCAGCGGGGACAGTAATCAGCCCCAGCATTTT
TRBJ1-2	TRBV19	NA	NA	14	CASTIDTLNYGYTF	TGTGCCAGTACCATTGACACCCTTAACTATGGCTACACCTTC
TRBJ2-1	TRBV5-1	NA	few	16	CASSLGRSWFDNEQFF	TGCGCCAGCAGCTTGGGCAGGTCCTGGTTCGACAATGAGCAGTTCTTC
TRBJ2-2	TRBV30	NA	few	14	CAWSKTGAAGELFF	TGTGCCTGGAGTAAGACGGGAGCGGCCGGGGAGCTGTTTTTT
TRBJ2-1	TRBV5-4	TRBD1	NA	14	CASSLAGTGGEQFF	TGTGCCAGCAGCTTGGCCGGGACAGGGGGCGAGCAGTTCTTC
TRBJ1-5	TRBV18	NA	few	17	CASSPPGGSGGNQPQHF	TGTGCCAGCTCACCACCTGGAGGGTCAGGCGGCAATCAGCCCCAGCATTTT
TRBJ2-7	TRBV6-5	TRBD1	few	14	CASSLTATGVPAYF	TGTGCCAGCAGTCTTACCGCGACAGGGGTCCCCGCGTACTTC
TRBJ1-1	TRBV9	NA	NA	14	CASSALQINTEAFF	TGTGCCAGCAGCGCCCTGCAGATAAACACTGAAGCTTTCTTT
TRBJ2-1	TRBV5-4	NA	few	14	CASSLEALANEQFF	TGTGCCAGCAGCTTGGAAGCCCTAGCCAATGAGCAGTTCTTC
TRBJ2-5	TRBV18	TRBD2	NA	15	CASSSGTRNGETQYF	TGTGCCAGCTCTTCCGGGACTAGGAACGGAGAGACCCAGTACTTC
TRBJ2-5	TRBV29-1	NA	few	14	CSVVKGQGIETQYF	TGCAGCGTTGTAAAAGGGCAGGGGATTGAGACCCAGTACTTC
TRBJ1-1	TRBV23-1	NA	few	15	CASSQPPGHHDEAFF	TGCGCCAGCAGTCAACCCCCGGGACATCACGATGAAGCTTTCTTT
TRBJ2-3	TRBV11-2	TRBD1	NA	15	CASSTGQGGGDTQYF	TGTGCCAGCAGCACGGGACAGGGCGGGGGAGATACGCAGTATTTT
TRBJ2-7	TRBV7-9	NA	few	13	CASSAAQGDEQYF	TGTGCCAGCAGCGCCGCTCAAGGGGACGAGCAGTACTTC
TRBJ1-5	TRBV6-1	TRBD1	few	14	CASSQTGGDQPQHF	TGTGCCAGCAGTCAAACAGGGGGCGATCAGCCCCAGCATTTT
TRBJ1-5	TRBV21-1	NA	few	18	CASSTKPKQGYSNQPQHF	TGTGCCAGCAGCACAAAGCCCAAACAGGGATATAGCAATCAGCCCCAGCATTTT
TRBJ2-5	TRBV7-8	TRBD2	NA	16	CASSLELAGLQETQYF	TGTGCCAGCAGCTTAGAGCTAGCGGGGCTCCAAGAGACCCAGTACTTC
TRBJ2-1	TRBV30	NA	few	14	CAWRRKSSYNEQFF	TGTGCCTGGAGGAGGAAGAGCTCCTACAATGAGCAGTTCTTC
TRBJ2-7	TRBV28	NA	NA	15	CASSFFQDSSYEQYF	TGTGCCAGCAGTTTCTTCCAGGACAGCTCCTACGAGCAGTACTTC
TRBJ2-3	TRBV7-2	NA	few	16	CASRSSGVEVTDTQYF	TGTGCCAGCAGATCGTCAGGGGTGGAGGTGACAGATACGCAGTATTTT
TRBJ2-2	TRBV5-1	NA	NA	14	CASSLAGGTGELFF	TGCGCCAGCAGCTTAGCGGGCGGCACCGGGGAGCTGTTTTTT
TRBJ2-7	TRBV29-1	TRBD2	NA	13	CSVVGGRSDEQYF	TGCAGCGTTGTGGGCGGGAGAAGCGACGAGCAGTACTTC
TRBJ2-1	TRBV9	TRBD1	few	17	CASSVALAGQGLNEQFF	TGTGCCAGCAGCGTAGCTTTGGCGGGACAGGGACTCAATGAGCAGTTCTTC
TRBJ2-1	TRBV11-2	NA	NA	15	CASSLDRQPYNEQFF	TGTGCCAGCAGCTTAGATCGACAGCCATACAATGAGCAGTTCTTC
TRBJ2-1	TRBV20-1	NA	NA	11	CSAGDGGEQFF	TGCAGTGCTGGCGACGGGGGTGAGCAGTTCTTC
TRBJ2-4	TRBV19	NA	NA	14	CASSMSGGANIQYF	TGTGCCAGTAGTATGAGCGGAGGGGCTAACATTCAGTACTTC
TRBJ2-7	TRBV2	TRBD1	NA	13	CASSFTGDYEQYF	TGTGCCAGCAGTTTTACAGGGGACTACGAGCAGTACTTC
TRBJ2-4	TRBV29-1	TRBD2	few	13	CSVLAGAKNIQYF	TGCAGCGTTTTAGCGGGAGCCAAAAACATTCAGTACTTC
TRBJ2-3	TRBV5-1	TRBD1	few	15	CASSGTGHGTDTQYF	TGCGCCAGCAGCGGGACAGGCCATGGCACAGATACGCAGTATTTT
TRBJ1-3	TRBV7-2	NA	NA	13	CASSLGGRDTIYF	TGTGCCAGCAGCTTAGGAGGGAGGGACACCATATATTTT
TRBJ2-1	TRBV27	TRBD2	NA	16	CASLGGSPEYYNEQFF	TGTGCCAGCTTGGGCGGGAGTCCCGAATACTACAATGAGCAGTTCTTC
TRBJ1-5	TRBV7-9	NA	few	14	CASSLAGANQPQHF	TGTGCCAGCAGCTTGGCAGGGGCCAATCAGCCCCAGCATTTT
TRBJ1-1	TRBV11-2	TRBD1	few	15	CASSIDRGGNTEAFF	TGTGCCAGCAGCATAGACAGGGGCGGGAACACTGAAGCTTTCTTT
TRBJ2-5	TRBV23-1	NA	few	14	CAVFCDRYQETQYF	TGCGCCGTTTTCTGCGACAGGTACCAAGAGACCCAGTACTTC
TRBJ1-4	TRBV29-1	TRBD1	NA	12	CSATGVAEKLFF	TGCAGCGCCACAGGGGTGGCTGAAAAACTGTTTTTT
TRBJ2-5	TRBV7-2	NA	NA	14	CASSASSVQETQYF	TGTGCCAGCAGCGCATCTAGCGTCCAAGAGACCCAGTACTTC
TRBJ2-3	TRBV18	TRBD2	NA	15	CASSLGSGRSYTQYF	TGTGCCAGCTCACTCGGAAGCGGGAGGTCCTATACGCAGTATTTT
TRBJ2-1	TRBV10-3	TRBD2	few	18	CAIRGGTSGRGSYNEQFF	TGTGCCATCAGGGGCGGGACTAGCGGGAGGGGATCCTACAATGAGCAGTTCTTC
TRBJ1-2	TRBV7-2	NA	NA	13	CASSPSFSGGYTF	TGTGCCAGCAGCCCCTCGTTTTCGGGGGGCTACACCTTC
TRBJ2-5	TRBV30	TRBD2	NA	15	CAWSRETSGQETQYF	TGTGCCTGGAGTAGAGAGACTAGCGGCCAAGAGACCCAGTACTTC
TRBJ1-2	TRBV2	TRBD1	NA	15	CASSASGGGNYGYTF	TGTGCCAGCAGTGCATCAGGGGGTGGTAACTATGGCTACACCTTC